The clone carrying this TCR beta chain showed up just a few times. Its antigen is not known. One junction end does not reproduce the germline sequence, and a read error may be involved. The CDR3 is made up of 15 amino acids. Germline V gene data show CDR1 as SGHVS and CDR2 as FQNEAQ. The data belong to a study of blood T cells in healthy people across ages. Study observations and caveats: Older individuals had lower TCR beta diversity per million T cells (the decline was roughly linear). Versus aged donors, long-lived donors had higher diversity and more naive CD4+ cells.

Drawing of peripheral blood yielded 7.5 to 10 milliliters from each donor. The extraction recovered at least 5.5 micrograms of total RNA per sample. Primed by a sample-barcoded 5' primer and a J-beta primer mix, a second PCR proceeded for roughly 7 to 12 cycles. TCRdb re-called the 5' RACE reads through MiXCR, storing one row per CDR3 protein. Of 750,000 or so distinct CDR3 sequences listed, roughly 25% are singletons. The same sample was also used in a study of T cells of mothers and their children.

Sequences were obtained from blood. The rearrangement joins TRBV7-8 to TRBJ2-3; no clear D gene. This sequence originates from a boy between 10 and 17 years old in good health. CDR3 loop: CASGLDGSFGHTQYF. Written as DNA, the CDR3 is TGTGCCAGCGGCTTAGATGGCAGCTTTGGCCATACGCAGTATTTT.